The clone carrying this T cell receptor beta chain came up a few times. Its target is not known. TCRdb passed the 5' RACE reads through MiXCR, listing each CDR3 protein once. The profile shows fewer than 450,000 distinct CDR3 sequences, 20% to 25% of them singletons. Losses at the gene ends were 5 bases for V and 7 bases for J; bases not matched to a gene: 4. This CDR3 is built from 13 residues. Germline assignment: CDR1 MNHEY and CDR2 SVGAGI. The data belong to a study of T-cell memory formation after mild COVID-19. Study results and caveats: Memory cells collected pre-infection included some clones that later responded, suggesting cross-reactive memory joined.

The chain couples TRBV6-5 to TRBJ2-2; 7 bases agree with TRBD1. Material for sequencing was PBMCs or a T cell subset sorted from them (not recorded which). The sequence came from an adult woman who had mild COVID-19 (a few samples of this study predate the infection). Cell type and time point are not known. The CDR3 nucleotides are TGTGCCAGCAGTCCGACAGGGCGCGGGGAGCTGTTTTTT. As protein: CASSPTGRGELFF.